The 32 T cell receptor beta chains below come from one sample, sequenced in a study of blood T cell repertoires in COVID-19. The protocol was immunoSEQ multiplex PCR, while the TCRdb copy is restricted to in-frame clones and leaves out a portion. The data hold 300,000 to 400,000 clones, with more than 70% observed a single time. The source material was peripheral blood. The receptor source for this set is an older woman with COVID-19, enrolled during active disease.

CDR3 nucleotides: TGTGCCAGCAGTACGGGGGAGACCCAGTACTTC. Amino acid sequence: CASSTGETQYF. The chain combines TRBV12-3 or TRBV12-4 with TRBJ2-5, with a weak D call TRBD2 (5 bases). This CDR3 is 11 amino acids long. V lost 5 bases and J 5 bases, leaving 6 bases between the germline ends.

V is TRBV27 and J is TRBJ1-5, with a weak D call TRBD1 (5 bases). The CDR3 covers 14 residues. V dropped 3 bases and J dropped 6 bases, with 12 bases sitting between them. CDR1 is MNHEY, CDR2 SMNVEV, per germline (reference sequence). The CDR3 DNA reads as TGTGCCAGCAGTTTGTCCAGGGTCTCTCAGCCCCAGCATTTT. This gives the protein CASSLSRVSQPQHF.

The CDR3 DNA reads as TGTGCCAGCAGCGTACAGGGGGCGGGATACGAGCAGTACTTC. Translation: CASSVQGAGYEQYF. The V call is TRBV2, the J call TRBJ2-7; 9 bases are a match to TRBD1. This CDR3 is 14 amino acids long. V dropped 6 bases and J dropped 4; count of bases not matched to a gene: 7. The germline gives CDR1 SNHLY, CDR2 FYNNEI.

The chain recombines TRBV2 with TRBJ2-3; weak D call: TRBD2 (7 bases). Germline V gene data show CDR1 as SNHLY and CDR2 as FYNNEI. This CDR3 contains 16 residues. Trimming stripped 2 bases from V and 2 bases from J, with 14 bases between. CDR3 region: CASSESAGALTDTQYF. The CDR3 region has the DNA TGTGCCAGCAGTGAATCGGCGGGGGCCCTCACAGATACGCAGTATTTT.

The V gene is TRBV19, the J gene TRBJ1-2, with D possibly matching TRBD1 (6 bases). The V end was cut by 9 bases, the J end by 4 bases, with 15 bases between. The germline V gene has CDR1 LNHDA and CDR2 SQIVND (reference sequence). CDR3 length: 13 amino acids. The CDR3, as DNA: TGTGCCAGCCGGAAGGGGGATCCCTATGGCTACACCTTC. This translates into CASRKGDPYGYTF.

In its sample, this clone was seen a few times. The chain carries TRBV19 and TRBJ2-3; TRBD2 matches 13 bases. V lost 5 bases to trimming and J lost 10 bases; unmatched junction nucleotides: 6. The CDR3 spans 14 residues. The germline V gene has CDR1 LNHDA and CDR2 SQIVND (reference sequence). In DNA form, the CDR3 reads TGTGCCAGTAGTCCTGGACTAGCGGGGGCCGCGCAGTATTTT. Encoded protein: CASSPGLAGAAQYF.

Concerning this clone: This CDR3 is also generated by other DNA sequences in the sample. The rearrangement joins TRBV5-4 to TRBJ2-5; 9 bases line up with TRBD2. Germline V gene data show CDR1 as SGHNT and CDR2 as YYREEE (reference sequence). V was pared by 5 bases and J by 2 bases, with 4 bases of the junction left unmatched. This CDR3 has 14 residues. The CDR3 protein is CASSRAGGQETQYF. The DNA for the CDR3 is TGTGCCAGCAGTAGAGCGGGGGGACAAGAGACCCAGTACTTC.

This CDR3 is CASSIGGRSEAFF. CDR3 in DNA: TGTGCCAGTAGTATAGGGGGGAGGTCTGAAGCTTTCTTT. The chain carries TRBV19 and TRBJ1-1; D is perhaps TRBD1 (5 bases). The CDR3 has 13 amino acids. V lost 1 base and J lost 6, with 9 bases in between. The germline V gene encodes CDR1 LNHDA and CDR2 SQIVND (reference sequence).

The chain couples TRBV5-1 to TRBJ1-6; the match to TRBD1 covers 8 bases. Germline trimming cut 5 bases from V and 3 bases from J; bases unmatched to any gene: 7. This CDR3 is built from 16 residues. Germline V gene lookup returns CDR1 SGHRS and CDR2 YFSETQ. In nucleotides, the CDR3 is TGCGCCAGCAGTGAGACAGGGGTGATCTATAATTCACCCCTCCACTTT. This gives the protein CASSETGVIYNSPLHF.

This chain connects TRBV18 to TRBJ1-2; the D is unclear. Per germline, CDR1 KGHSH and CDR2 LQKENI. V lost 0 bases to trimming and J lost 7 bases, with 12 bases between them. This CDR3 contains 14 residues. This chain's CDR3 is CASSPPTDRRGYTF. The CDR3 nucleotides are TGTGCCAGCTCACCACCAACAGATCGGCGTGGCTACACCTTC. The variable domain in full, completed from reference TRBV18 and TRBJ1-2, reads NAGVMQNPRHLVRRRGQEARLRCSPMKGHSHVYWYRQLPEEGLKFMVYLQKENIIDESGMPKERFSAEFPKEGPSILRIQQVVRGDSAAYFCASSPPTDRRGYTFGSGTRLTVV.

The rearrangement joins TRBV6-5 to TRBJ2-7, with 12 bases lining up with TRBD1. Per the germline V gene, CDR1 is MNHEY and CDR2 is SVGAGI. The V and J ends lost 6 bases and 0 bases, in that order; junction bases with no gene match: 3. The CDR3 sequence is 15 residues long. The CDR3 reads CASSPGQGASYEQYF. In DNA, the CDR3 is TGTGCCAGCAGCCCGGGACAGGGGGCCTCCTACGAGCAGTACTTC.

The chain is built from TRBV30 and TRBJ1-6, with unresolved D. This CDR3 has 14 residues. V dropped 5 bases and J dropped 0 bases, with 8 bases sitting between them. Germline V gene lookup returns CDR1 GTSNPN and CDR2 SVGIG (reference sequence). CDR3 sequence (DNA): TGTGCCTGGCGGTCGGGCTCCTATAATTCACCCCTCCACTTT. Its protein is CAWRSGSYNSPLHF.

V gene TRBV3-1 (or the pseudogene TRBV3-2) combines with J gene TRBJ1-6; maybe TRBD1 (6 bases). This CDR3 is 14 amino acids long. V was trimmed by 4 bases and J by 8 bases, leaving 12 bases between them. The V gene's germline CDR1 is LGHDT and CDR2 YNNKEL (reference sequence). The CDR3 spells CASSPISGDSPLHF. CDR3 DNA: TGTGCCAGCAGCCCGATTTCAGGGGATTCACCCCTCCACTTT.

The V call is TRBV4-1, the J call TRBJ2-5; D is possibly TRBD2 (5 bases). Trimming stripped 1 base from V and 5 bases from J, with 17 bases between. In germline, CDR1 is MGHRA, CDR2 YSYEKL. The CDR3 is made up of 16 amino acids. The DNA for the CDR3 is TGCGCCAGCAGCCAAGGTTGGGGTAGCGTAGGCGAGACCCAGTACTTC. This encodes CASSQGWGSVGETQYF.

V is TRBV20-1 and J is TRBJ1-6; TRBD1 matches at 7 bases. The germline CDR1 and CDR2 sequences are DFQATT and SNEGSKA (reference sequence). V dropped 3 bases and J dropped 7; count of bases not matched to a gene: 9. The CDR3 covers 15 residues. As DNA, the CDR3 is TGCAGTGCTAGTCGCGGACAGGCATCGAATTCACCCCTCCACTTT. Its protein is CSASRGQASNSPLHF.

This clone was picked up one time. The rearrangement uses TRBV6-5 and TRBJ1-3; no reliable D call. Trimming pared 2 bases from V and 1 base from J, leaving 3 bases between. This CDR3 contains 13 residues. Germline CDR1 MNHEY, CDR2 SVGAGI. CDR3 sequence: CASSYLSGNTIYF. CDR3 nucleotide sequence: TGTGCCAGCAGTTACCTATCTGGAAACACCATATATTTT.

CDR3 coding DNA: TGCGCCAGCAGCCAACCGCGACAGGGGGTAGTATCTGGAAACACCATATATTTT. It yields the protein CASSQPRQGVVSGNTIYF. The chain combines TRBV4-1 with TRBJ1-3; 9 positions agree with TRBD1. Germline V CDR1 and CDR2: MGHRA, YSYEKL. J was trimmed by 1 base and V by 2 bases; bases with no gene match: 9. The CDR3 extends over 18 amino acids.

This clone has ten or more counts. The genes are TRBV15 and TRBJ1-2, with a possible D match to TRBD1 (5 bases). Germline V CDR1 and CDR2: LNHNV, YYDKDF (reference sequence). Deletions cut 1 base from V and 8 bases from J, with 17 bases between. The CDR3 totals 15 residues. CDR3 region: CATSRVLYGGSGYTF. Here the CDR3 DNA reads TGTGCCACCAGCAGAGTACTCTACGGGGGAAGCGGCTACACCTTC.

CDR3 coding DNA: TGTGCCAGCTCAGAGCGCGGGACAGGGTATGAAGCTTTCTTT. Its translation is CASSERGTGYEAFF. The chain has TRBV18 and TRBJ1-1; 9 bases match TRBD1. Germline V gives CDR1 KGHSH, CDR2 LQKENI. J lost 7 bases, V lost 5 bases, and 8 bases had no gene match. The CDR3 totals 14 residues.

The CDR3, as DNA: TGTGCCAGCAGCCCCAGGACAGGGCAAGAGACCCAGTACTTC. Amino acid sequence: CASSPRTGQETQYF. The genes are TRBV11-1 and TRBJ2-5; 8 bases are shared with TRBD1. Germline CDR1 and CDR2: SGHAT and FQDESV (reference sequence). The CDR3 sequence is 14 residues long. After removal of 5 bases from V and 2 bases from J, the junction contained 4 bases not matched to a gene.

The CDR3: CASGGDRPPYEQYF. The CDR3 nucleotides read TGCGCCAGCGGCGGGGACAGACCCCCCTACGAGCAGTACTTC. The chain uses TRBV5-1 and TRBJ2-7; tentative D call: TRBD1 (7 bases). This CDR3 contains 14 residues. V lost 7 bases, J lost 2 bases, and 16 bases lay in between. Looked up from germline, CDR1 is SGHRS and CDR2 is YFSETQ.

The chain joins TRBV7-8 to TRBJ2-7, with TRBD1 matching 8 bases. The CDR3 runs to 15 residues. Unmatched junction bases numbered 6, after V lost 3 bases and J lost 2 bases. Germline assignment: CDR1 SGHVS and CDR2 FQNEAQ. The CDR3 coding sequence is TGTGCCAGCAGCTTCAACAGGGGGGATACCTACGAGCAGTACTTC. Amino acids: CASSFNRGDTYEQYF.

CDR3 sequence (DNA): TGTGCCAGCAGCTTCTATCCGGGGGACACAGATACGCAGTATTTT. It is translated as CASSFYPGDTDTQYF. The chain couples TRBV5-8 to TRBJ2-3; the D gene is possibly TRBD2 (6 bases). The CDR3 runs 15 residues. Trimming shortened V by 2 bases and J by 2 bases, and 12 bases separated the two germline ends. Germline lookup yields CDR1 SGHTS and CDR2 YDEGEE.

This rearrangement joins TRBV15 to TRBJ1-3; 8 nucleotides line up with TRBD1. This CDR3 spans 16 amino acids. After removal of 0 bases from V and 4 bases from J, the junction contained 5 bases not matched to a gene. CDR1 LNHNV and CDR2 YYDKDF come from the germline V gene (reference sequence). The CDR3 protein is CATSRDSGTGGNTIYF. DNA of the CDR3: TGTGCCACCAGCAGAGATAGTGGGACAGGAGGAAACACCATATATTTT.

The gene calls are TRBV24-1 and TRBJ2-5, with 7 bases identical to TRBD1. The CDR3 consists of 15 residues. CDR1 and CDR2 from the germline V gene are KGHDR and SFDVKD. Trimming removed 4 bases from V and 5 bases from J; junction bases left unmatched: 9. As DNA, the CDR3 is TGTGCCACCAGTGACCCCGGACAGGCAACGGAGACCCAGTACTTC. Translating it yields CATSDPGQATETQYF.

The CDR3 DNA reads as TGTGCCAGCGGATCTACAGGGTTGAGTGAAAAACTGTTTTTT. This sequence encodes CASGSTGLSEKLFF. This chain connects TRBV2 to TRBJ1-4; tentative D call: TRBD1 (6 bases). Trimming removed 8 bases at V and 7 bases at J, with 17 bases between. This CDR3 has 14 amino acids. From germline, CDR1 is SNHLY and CDR2 FYNNEI. Filled out from reference TRBV2 and TRBJ1-4, the complete variable domain reads EPEVTQTPSHQVTQMGQEVILRCVPISNHLYFYWYRQILGQKVEFLVSFYNNEISEKSEIFDDQFSVERPDGSNFTLKIRSTKLEDSAMYFCASGSTGLSEKLFFGSGTQLSVL.

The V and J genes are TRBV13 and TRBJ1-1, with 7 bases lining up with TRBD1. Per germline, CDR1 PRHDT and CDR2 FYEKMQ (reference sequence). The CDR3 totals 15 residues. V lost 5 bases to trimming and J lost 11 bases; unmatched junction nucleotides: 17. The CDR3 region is CASSPEGDSHLEAFF. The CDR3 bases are TGTGCCAGCAGCCCGGAGGGGGACAGTCACCTGGAGGCTTTCTTT.

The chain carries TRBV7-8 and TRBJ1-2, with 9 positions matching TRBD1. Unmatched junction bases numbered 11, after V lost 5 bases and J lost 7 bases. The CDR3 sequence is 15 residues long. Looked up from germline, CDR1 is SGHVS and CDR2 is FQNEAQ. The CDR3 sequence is CASSQWGQGGGGYTF. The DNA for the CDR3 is TGTGCCAGCAGCCAGTGGGGACAGGGAGGTGGTGGCTACACCTTC.

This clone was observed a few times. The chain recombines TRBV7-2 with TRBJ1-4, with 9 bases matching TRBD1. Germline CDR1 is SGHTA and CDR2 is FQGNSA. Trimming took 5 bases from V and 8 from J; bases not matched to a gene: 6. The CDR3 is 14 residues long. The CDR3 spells CASSPDRGDEKLFF. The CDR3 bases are TGTGCCAGCAGCCCTGACAGGGGGGACGAAAAACTGTTTTTT.

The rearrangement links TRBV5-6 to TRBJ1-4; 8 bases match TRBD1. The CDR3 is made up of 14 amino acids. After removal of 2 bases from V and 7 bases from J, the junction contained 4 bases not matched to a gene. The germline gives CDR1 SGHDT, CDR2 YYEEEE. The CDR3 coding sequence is TGTGCCAGCAGCTTAGGACAGGGCGGTGAAAAACTGTTTTTT. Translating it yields CASSLGQGGEKLFF.

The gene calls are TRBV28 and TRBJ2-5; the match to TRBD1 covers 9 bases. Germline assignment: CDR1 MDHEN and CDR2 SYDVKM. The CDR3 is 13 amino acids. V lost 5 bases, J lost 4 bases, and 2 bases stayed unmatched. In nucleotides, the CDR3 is TGTGCCAGCAGTAGACAGGGGGGAGAGACCCAGTACTTC. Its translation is CASSRQGGETQYF.

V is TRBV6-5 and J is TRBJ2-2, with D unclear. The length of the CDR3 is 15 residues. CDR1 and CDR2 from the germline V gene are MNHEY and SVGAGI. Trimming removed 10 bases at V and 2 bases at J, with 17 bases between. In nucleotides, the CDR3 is TGTGCCACCTTAACGCGGAGCAAAAACACCGGGGAGCTGTTTTTT. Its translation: CATLTRSKNTGELFF.